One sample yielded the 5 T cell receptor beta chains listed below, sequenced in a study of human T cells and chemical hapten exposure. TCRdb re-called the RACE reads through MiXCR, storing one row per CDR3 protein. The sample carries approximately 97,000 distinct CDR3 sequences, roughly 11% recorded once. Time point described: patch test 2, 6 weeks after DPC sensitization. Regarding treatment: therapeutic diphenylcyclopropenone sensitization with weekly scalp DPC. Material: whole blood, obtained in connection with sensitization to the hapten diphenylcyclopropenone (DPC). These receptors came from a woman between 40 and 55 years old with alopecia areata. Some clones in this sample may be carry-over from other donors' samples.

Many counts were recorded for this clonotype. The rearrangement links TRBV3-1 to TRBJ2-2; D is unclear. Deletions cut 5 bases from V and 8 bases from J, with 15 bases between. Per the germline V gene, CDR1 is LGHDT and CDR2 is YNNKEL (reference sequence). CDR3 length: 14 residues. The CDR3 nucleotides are TGTGCCAGCAGCGAACATCCAATGCAGGGGGAGCTGTTTTTT. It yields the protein CASSEHPMQGELFF.

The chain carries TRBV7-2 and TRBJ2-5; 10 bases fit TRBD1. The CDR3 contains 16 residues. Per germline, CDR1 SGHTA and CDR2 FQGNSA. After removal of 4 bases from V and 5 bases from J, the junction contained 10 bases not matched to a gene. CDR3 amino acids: CASSSTWDRGHETQYF. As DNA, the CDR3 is TGTGCCAGCAGCTCTACCTGGGACAGGGGTCACGAGACCCAGTACTTC.

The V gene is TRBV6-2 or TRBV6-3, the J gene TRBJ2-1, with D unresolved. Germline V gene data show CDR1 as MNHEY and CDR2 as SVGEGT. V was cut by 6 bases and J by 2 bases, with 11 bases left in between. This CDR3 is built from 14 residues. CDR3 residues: CASSLRRPYNEQFF. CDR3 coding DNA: TGTGCCAGCAGCCTCAGGAGACCCTACAATGAGCAGTTCTTC.

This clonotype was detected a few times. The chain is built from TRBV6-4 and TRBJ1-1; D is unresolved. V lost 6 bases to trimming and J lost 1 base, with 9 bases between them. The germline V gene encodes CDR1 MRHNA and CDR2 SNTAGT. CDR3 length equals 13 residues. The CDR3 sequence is CASSSDANTEAFF. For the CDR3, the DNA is TGTGCCAGCAGCTCGGACGCGAACACTGAAGCTTTCTTT.

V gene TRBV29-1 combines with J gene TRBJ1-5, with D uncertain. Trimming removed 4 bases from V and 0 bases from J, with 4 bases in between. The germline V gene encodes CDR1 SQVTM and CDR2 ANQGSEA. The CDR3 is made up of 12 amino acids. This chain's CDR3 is CSVGYSNQPQHF. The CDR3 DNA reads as TGCAGCGTTGGCTATAGCAATCAGCCCCAGCATTTT.